The 6 T cell receptor beta chains reported below all come from one sample, sequenced in a study of long-term antiretroviral therapy in people with HIV. Survey-level resolution applied to immunoSEQ assay v3.0. This table comes from immunoSEQ multiplex PCR, and its TCRdb copy is limited to in-frame clones, with some not included. The sample yields tens of thousands of clones, over 70% seen once. The sample in question was unsorted PBMCs, obtained 0.6 years after starting antiretroviral therapy. The receptors shown here come from a man aged 18 to 29 with HIV.

This rearrangement joins TRBV4-1 to TRBJ2-7; 8 nucleotides match TRBD2. The CDR3 consists of 15 residues. V lost 4 bases and J lost 3; bases outside the gene matches: 8. Germline loops: CDR1 MGHRA, CDR2 YSYEKL. The CDR3 region has the DNA TGCGCCAGCAGCCTCGTAGCGGGACCTGACTACGAGCAGTACTTC. Translated, it gives CASSLVAGPDYEQYF.

The chain combines TRBV2 with TRBJ2-7; TRBD1 might be the D (6 bases). The CDR3 spans 16 residues. Germline-derived CDR1 and CDR2 are SNHLY and FYNNEI. Trimming shortened V by 3 bases and J by 5 bases, and 20 bases separated the two germline ends. CDR3 amino acids: CASSDQVGGREDEQYF. DNA for the CDR3: TGTGCCAGCAGTGATCAAGTAGGGGGACGTGAGGACGAGCAGTACTTC.

CDR3 sequence (DNA): TGCGCCAGCTCGGGGGTCGTAGGGCAAGAGACCCAGTACTTC. It specifies CASSGVVGQETQYF. The chain combines TRBV5-1 with TRBJ2-5; D may be TRBD2 (6 bases). The ends were cut back, 7 bases at V and 2 bases at J, with 15 bases in the middle. CDR3 length: 14 amino acids. Germline CDR1 is SGHRS and CDR2 is YFSETQ. Drawing the rest from reference TRBV5-1 and TRBJ2-5, the complete variable domain is KAGVTQTPRYLIKTRGQQVTLSCSPISGHRSVSWYQQTPGQGLQFLFEYFSETQRNKGNFPGRFSGRQFSNSRSEMNVSTLELGDSALYLCASSGVVGQETQYFGPGTRLLVL.

In its sample, this clone was seen once. The V and J genes are TRBV4-1 and TRBJ2-7; possibly TRBD2 for D (5 bases). Per germline, CDR1 MGHRA and CDR2 YSYEKL. The CDR3 has 13 residues. V was trimmed by 4 bases and J by 3 bases, leaving 10 bases between them. CDR3 in DNA: TGCGCCAGCAGCCCCGGAAGCGGCTACGAGCAGTACTTC. It yields the protein CASSPGSGYEQYF.

This clone was counted a single time. The chain uses TRBV27 and TRBJ2-7; D gene ambiguous. The CDR3 runs 14 residues. V was clipped by 4 bases and J by 0 bases, with 10 bases between them. Germline CDR1 and CDR2: MNHEY and SMNVEV (reference sequence). CDR3 in amino acids: CASSSLDGSYEQYF. The CDR3 DNA reads as TGTGCCAGCAGTTCCCTAGACGGCTCCTACGAGCAGTACTTC.

The V call is TRBV28, the J call TRBJ1-1; maybe TRBD1 (5 bases). CDR3 size: 15 residues. Trimming removed 6 bases from V and 1 base from J, with 15 bases in between. Germline CDR1 and CDR2: MDHEN and SYDVKM. The CDR3 DNA is TGTGCCAGCAGCCTGGGAGGGGCGCGGAACACTGAAGCTTTCTTT. Its translation: CASSLGGARNTEAFF.